This T cell receptor beta chain emerged from a study of cytomegalovirus exposure and HLA in healthy donors. Of note for this clone: Its antigen is unknown.

PCR amplification relied on 60 Vbeta primers (plus 13 Jbeta primers). Authors' analysis steps: Approximately 83 million unique TCR beta chains, 9.5 million to 14 million shared, were counted in a later analysis. Generated by immunoSEQ multiplex PCR, the TCRdb table keeps only in-frame clones and is missing some. That table is the source of V, J and clone size, and D and trimming were worked out from the DNA. Recorded for this sample: around 100,000 clones. Study findings and constraints: The study recorded about 150 TCR beta chains that were cytomegalovirus-associated.

From germline, CDR1 is LNHDA and CDR2 SQIVND (reference sequence). V lost 5 bases and J lost 11, with 18 bases in between. This CDR3 has 13 amino acids. Material: PBMCs. V usage is TRBV19 and J usage is TRBJ1-1; D is undetermined. The TCR originated in a man aged 35 to 55 in good health and CMV-seronegative. This CDR3 reads CASSFGPHTGAFF. Written as DNA, the CDR3 is TGTGCCAGTAGTTTTGGACCCCATACGGGGGCTTTCTTT.